The T cell receptor (beta chain) under discussion was sequenced for a study of early T cells in non-severe SARS-CoV-2 infection. This CDR3 has 16 amino acids. Trimming stripped 4 bases from V and 3 bases from J, with 13 bases between. CDR1 and CDR2 (germline): SGHTA, FQGNSA. This clonotype was seen repeatedly, ten times or more. Unique molecular identifier tags were affixed to discrete cDNA molecules. TCRdb used MiXCR to reprocess the 5' RACE reads, holding one entry per CDR3 protein. Seen here are more than 45,000 distinct CDR3 sequences, roughly 12% observed once, and the top ten hold around 4.5%. The sample taken for sequencing was whole blood. This chain links TRBV7-2 with TRBJ1-6; tentatively, D is TRBD1 (5 bases). This receptor was obtained from an adult who was a healthcare worker with PCR-confirmed SARS-CoV-2 infection or an uninfected control (not recorded which). In DNA form, the CDR3 reads TGTGCCAGCAGCTCATCCGGGGGTAACTATAATTCACCCCTCCACTTT. It yields the protein CASSSSGGNYNSPLHF.